The T cell receptor (beta chain) described here comes from a study of blood T cell repertoires in COVID-19. Study in general: Some COVID-19 samples were acute and others convalescent; all came from the United States, Italy and Spain.

Clones were read by immunoSEQ multiplex PCR, and TCRdb kept only the in-frame ones, dropping some. The sample carries more than 350,000 clones, around 87% recorded once. V was cut by 5 bases and J by 7 bases, with 15 bases left in between. CDR3 size: 14 residues. Germline loops: CDR1 MDHEN, CDR2 SYDVKM. V and J are TRBV28 and TRBJ1-5; tentative D call: TRBD1 (6 bases). Specimen: peripheral blood. The TCR comes from a woman under 40 with COVID-19, enrolled during active disease. The CDR3 region has the DNA TGTGCCAGCAGTAAGGGACAACCAGACCAGCCCCAGCATTTT. Amino acid sequence: CASSKGQPDQPQHF.